These 30 T cell receptor beta chains share one sample of origin, sequenced in a study of blood T cell repertoires in COVID-19. TCRdb's copy holds only in-frame clones and misses some; the assay was immunoSEQ multiplex PCR. The sample gives approximately 150,000 clones, roughly 80% of which show up once; approximately 8% is in the top ten. The sample was peripheral blood. The receptors originated from a woman of 80 years or more with COVID-19, enrolled during active disease.

V gene TRBV5-1 combines with J gene TRBJ1-2; TRBD1 might be the D (5 bases). The CDR3 extends over 14 amino acids. V was clipped by 4 bases and J by 7 bases, with 17 bases between them. Germline assignment: CDR1 SGHRS and CDR2 YFSETQ. The CDR3 DNA follows: TGCGCCAGCAGCCCCTCAGGGACTGGAGTTGGCTACACCTTC. Its protein product is CASSPSGTGVGYTF.

The J gene is TRBJ2-5, the V gene TRBV9; D gene uncertain. CDR1 and CDR2 from the germline V gene are SGDLS and YYNGEE. The CDR3 runs to 16 residues. V was trimmed by 0 bases and J by 5 bases, leaving 17 bases between them. In DNA form, the CDR3 reads TGTGCCAGCAGCGTAGGTCCTCAGGCACCACGGGAGACCCAGTACTTC. It encodes CASSVGPQAPRETQYF. Using reference TRBV9 and TRBJ2-5 for the parts outside the CDR3, the full variable domain is DSGVTQTPKHLITATGQRVTLRCSPRSGDLSVYWYQQSLDQGLQFLIQYYNGEERAKGNILERFSAQQFPDLHSELNLSSLELGDSALYFCASSVGPQAPRETQYFGPGTRLLVL.

The chain carries TRBV19 and TRBJ2-5; the D is unclear. Germline V gene lookup returns CDR1 LNHDA and CDR2 SQIVND (reference sequence). Deletions cut 3 bases from V and 2 bases from J, with 7 bases between. The CDR3 is 13 amino acids. DNA of the CDR3: TGTGCCAGTAGTATCCAGATTCAAGAGACCCAGTACTTC. This translates into CASSIQIQETQYF.

The chain links TRBV5-1 to TRBJ1-5; TRBD1 matches at 9 bases. The CDR3 is 14 amino acids. Germline V gives CDR1 SGHRS, CDR2 YFSETQ. V dropped 4 bases and J dropped 6; count of bases not matched to a gene: 5. CDR3 amino acids: CASSPGTGSQPQHF. CDR3 bases: TGCGCCAGCAGCCCCGGGACAGGGAGTCAGCCCCAGCATTTT.

A remark on this clone: This specimen includes other DNA sequences encoding the same CDR3. The chain combines TRBV3-1 (or the pseudogene TRBV3-2) with TRBJ1-2, with TRBD1 identical over 8 bases. The CDR3 length is 13 residues. J gave up 5 bases and V 4 bases, and 3 bases lay outside the gene matches. The germline CDR1 and CDR2 sequences are LGHDT and YNNKEL (reference sequence). The CDR3 DNA reads TGTGCCAGCAGCCCCGGACAGGGATATGGCTACACCTTC. The encoded protein is CASSPGQGYGYTF.

This chain links TRBV19 with TRBJ1-6; 12 positions agree with TRBD1. CDR1 and CDR2 from the germline V gene are LNHDA and SQIVND (reference sequence). This CDR3 has 14 residues. V lost 10 bases to trimming and J lost 8 bases; unmatched junction nucleotides: 6. Written as DNA, the CDR3 is TGTGCCACCACCGGGACAGGGGGCTATTCACCCCTCCACTTT. This translates into CATTGTGGYSPLHF.

The V and J genes are TRBV20-1 and TRBJ1-1; D possibly corresponds to TRBD1 (5 bases). The germline gives CDR1 DFQATT, CDR2 SNEGSKA (reference sequence). Trimming shortened V by 6 bases and J by 6 bases, and 8 bases separated the two germline ends. This CDR3 is built from 10 residues. Here the CDR3 reads CSARVAEAFF. The CDR3 DNA sequence: TGCAGTGCCAGGGTTGCTGAAGCTTTCTTT.

This clone showed up many times. The V call is TRBV5-5, the J call TRBJ1-4; D is possibly TRBD1 (6 bases). V was shortened by 6 bases and J by 0 bases, with 12 bases between the two germline ends. This CDR3 is 15 amino acids long. Germline lookup yields CDR1 SGHKS and CDR2 YYEKEE (reference sequence). The CDR3 reads CASTGHGATNEKLFF. As DNA, the CDR3 is TGTGCCAGCACGGGACACGGGGCAACTAATGAAAAACTGTTTTTT.

The gene calls are TRBV28 and TRBJ1-1; D may be TRBD1 (5 bases). The CDR3 extends over 13 amino acids. The germline V gene encodes CDR1 MDHEN and CDR2 SYDVKM. V was clipped by 6 bases and J by 8 bases, with 16 bases between them. CDR3 coding DNA: TGTGCCAGCAGGACAACTGGGAGGGGAGAAGCTTTCTTT. This encodes CASRTTGRGEAFF. The complete variable domain, with remaining parts taken from reference TRBV28 and TRBJ1-1, reads DVKVTQSSRYLVKRTGEKVFLECVQDMDHENMFWYRQDPGLGLRLIYFSYDVKMKEKGDIPEGYSVSREKKERFSLILESASTNQTSMYLCASRTTGRGEAFFGQGTRLTVV.

This clone has only one observation. This chain joins TRBV9 and TRBJ2-1; TRBD2 matches 7 bases. V was clipped by 4 bases and J by 7 bases; unmatched bases: 8. This CDR3 is 14 amino acids long. The V gene's germline CDR1 is SGDLS and CDR2 YYNGEE. CDR3 amino acids: CASSPGEGVNEQFF. CDR3 sequence (DNA): TGTGCCAGCAGCCCGGGGGAGGGAGTTAATGAGCAGTTCTTC.

The V call is TRBV2, the J call TRBJ1-2; TRBD1 matches 9 bases. CDR1 SNHLY and CDR2 FYNNEI come from the germline V gene. The V segment lost 4 bases and the J segment 7 bases; nucleotides outside the gene matches: 7. The CDR3 runs 14 residues. CDR3 nucleotides: TGTGCCAGCAGTGCCGAACAGGGGGCGCGTGGCTACACCTTC. This translates into CASSAEQGARGYTF.

This clone was seen more than once but under ten times. The V gene is TRBV27, the J gene TRBJ1-2; 7 positions match TRBD1. The CDR3 spans 12 residues. V was clipped by 6 bases and J by 3 bases; unmatched bases: 1. Germline CDR1 is MNHEY and CDR2 is SMNVEV (reference sequence). The CDR3 DNA reads TGTGCCAGCAGGGGGACAGACTATGGCTACACCTTC. Encoded protein: CASRGTDYGYTF.

This sequence joins TRBV9 and TRBJ1-4; 7 bases are shared with TRBD1. CDR1 is SGDLS, CDR2 YYNGEE, per germline. Trimming removed 4 bases from V and 3 bases from J; junction bases left unmatched: 12. CDR3 length: 17 amino acids. The chain's CDR3 is CASSTTGSGRANEKLFF. The CDR3 coding sequence is TGTGCCAGCAGCACGACAGGGTCAGGCAGGGCTAATGAAAAACTGTTTTTT.

The chain combines TRBV18 with TRBJ1-4; no firm D call. Trimming shortened V by 2 bases and J by 1 base, and 11 bases separated the two germline ends. This CDR3 has 16 residues. Germline-derived CDR1 and CDR2 are KGHSH and LQKENI. The CDR3 spells CASSPFPTGTNEKLFF. The DNA of the CDR3 is TGTGCCAGCTCACCATTTCCTACTGGAACTAATGAAAAACTGTTTTTT. The complete variable domain, with remaining parts taken from reference TRBV18 and TRBJ1-4, reads NAGVMQNPRHLVRRRGQEARLRCSPMKGHSHVYWYRQLPEEGLKFMVYLQKENIIDESGMPKERFSAEFPKEGPSILRIQQVVRGDSAAYFCASSPFPTGTNEKLFFGSGTQLSVL.

The chain couples TRBV7-3 to TRBJ1-1, with D possibly being TRBD1 (5 bases). CDR3 length: 11 residues. Germline V lookup: CDR1 SGHTA, CDR2 FQGTGA. V was pared by 6 bases and J by 6 bases, with 8 bases between. CDR3 sequence reads: CASSQGAEAFF. Here the CDR3 DNA reads TGTGCCAGCAGTCAGGGCGCTGAAGCTTTCTTT.

CDR3 residues: CASKGQGHTEAFF. In nucleotides, the CDR3 is TGCGCCAGCAAGGGACAGGGCCACACTGAAGCTTTCTTT. V and J are TRBV10-1 and TRBJ1-1; the match to TRBD1 covers 9 bases. From germline, CDR1 is WNHNN and CDR2 SYGVQD (reference sequence). The CDR3 extends over 13 amino acids. V lost 7 bases, J lost 3 bases, and 3 bases stayed unmatched.

The sample holds one count of this clone. V and J are TRBV6-1 and TRBJ1-6; weak D call: TRBD1 (5 bases). CDR1 is MNHNS and CDR2 is SASEGT in the germline V gene. Trimming pared 3 bases from V and 15 bases from J, leaving 9 bases between. CDR3 length equals 11 residues. The DNA of the CDR3 is TGTGCCAGCAGTGAGACAGCCCTCCTCCACTTT. Amino acids: CASSETALLHF.

This sequence joins TRBV20-1 and TRBJ2-7; 11 bases align to TRBD2. The V segment lost 6 bases and the J segment 12 bases; nucleotides outside the gene matches: 10. The CDR3 length is 12 residues. Per the germline V gene, CDR1 is DFQATT and CDR2 is SNEGSKA (reference sequence). The CDR3 loop reads CSASRSGRAGYF. DNA for the CDR3: TGCAGTGCGAGTCGTAGCGGGAGGGCTGGGTACTTC.

The chain employs TRBV4-2 and TRBJ2-7, with TRBD2 identical over 9 bases. Germline V gene sequence: CDR1 LGHNA, CDR2 YNFKEQ. The CDR3 loop spans 17 amino acids. V lost 0 bases to trimming and J lost 3 bases; unmatched junction nucleotides: 9. The CDR3 DNA is TGTGCCAGCAGCCAAGAGCCAATAGCGGGAGTTGGCTACGAGCAGTACTTC. Its translation is CASSQEPIAGVGYEQYF.

V gene TRBV9 combines with J gene TRBJ2-7; 11 nucleotides agree with TRBD1. CDR3 length: 12 residues. The trim removed 3 bases at V and 12 bases at J, leaving 5 bases unmatched. Germline V gives CDR1 SGDLS, CDR2 YYNGEE. The CDR3 here is CASSADRGRLYF. The CDR3 nucleotides read TGTGCCAGCAGCGCGGACAGGGGGCGCCTGTACTTC.

This clone has more than one count but fewer than ten. The J gene is TRBJ2-7, the V gene TRBV7-8, with D possibly matching TRBD2 (5 bases). CDR1 and CDR2 (germline): SGHVS, FQNEAQ. The CDR3 consists of 14 residues. V gave up 1 base and J gave up 4 bases, with 11 bases separating them. For the CDR3, the DNA is TGTGCCAGCAGCTTAGTTGGGAGCGGATACGAGCAGTACTTC. It encodes CASSLVGSGYEQYF.

The genes are TRBV10-3 and TRBJ2-5; D remains unclear. V dropped 4 bases and J dropped 5 bases, with 8 bases sitting between them. Germline V gives CDR1 ENHRY, CDR2 SYGVKD. The CDR3 sequence is 12 residues long. CDR3 in DNA: TGTGCCATCAGTGCTACAGATGAGACCCAGTACTTC. Its translation is CAISATDETQYF.

This chain's CDR3 is CASSPNRGWTEAFF. The CDR3 DNA sequence: TGTGCCAGCTCACCTAACAGGGGGTGGACTGAAGCTTTCTTT. The chain carries TRBV18 and TRBJ1-1; 8 bases are shared with TRBD1. V shed 3 bases, J shed 5 bases, and the junction held 5 bases outside the gene matches. Per the germline V gene, CDR1 is KGHSH and CDR2 is LQKENI. This CDR3 has 14 amino acids. Full variable domain (rest looked up from reference TRBV18 and TRBJ1-1): NAGVMQNPRHLVRRRGQEARLRCSPMKGHSHVYWYRQLPEEGLKFMVYLQKENIIDESGMPKERFSAEFPKEGPSILRIQQVVRGDSAAYFCASSPNRGWTEAFFGQGTRLTVV.

The chain recombines TRBV5-1 with TRBJ1-5; the D gene is possibly TRBD1 (6 bases). Germline V gives CDR1 SGHRS, CDR2 YFSETQ. V was clipped by 4 bases and J by 7 bases, with 12 bases between them. There are 13 residues in the CDR3. The CDR3 bases are TGCGCCAGCAGCGTACAGGGCGAGCAGCCCCAGCATTTT. Its translation: CASSVQGEQPQHF.

In regard to this clone: One end of the junction does not line up with germline, which may come from a read error. The V call is TRBV7-7, the J call TRBJ2-5; D possibly corresponds to TRBD1 (5 bases). This CDR3 is 13 amino acids long. The V gene's germline CDR1 is SSHAT and CDR2 FNYEAQ (reference sequence). Here the CDR3 reads CASSARVQETQYF. CDR3 DNA: TGTGCTAGCAGCGCCAGGGTGCAAGAGACCCAGTACTTC.

The chain is built from TRBV19 and TRBJ1-1; perhaps TRBD1 as D (6 bases). Trimming pared 7 bases from V and 1 base from J, leaving 13 bases between. The CDR3 spans 14 residues. The V gene's germline CDR1 is LNHDA and CDR2 SQIVND (reference sequence). The CDR3 sequence is CASTPAGANTEAFF. The CDR3 DNA follows: TGTGCCAGTACCCCAGCAGGGGCGAACACTGAAGCTTTCTTT.

This chain links TRBV10-3 with TRBJ1-1; 8 nucleotides align to TRBD1. This CDR3 has 14 residues. V gave up 6 bases and J gave up 1 base; unmatched junction bases: 4. Germline V gene sequence: CDR1 ENHRY, CDR2 SYGVKD. DNA of the CDR3: TGTGCCATCAGGCAGACAGGGGCGAACACTGAAGCTTTCTTT. Translating gives CAIRQTGANTEAFF.

The genes are TRBV5-1 and TRBJ1-1, with D possibly being TRBD1 (5 bases). Trimming cost V 4 bases and J 0 bases, with 13 bases left between them. The CDR3 has 15 residues. The germline V gene encodes CDR1 SGHRS and CDR2 YFSETQ. The CDR3 is CASSTQGGLNTEAFF. The CDR3, as DNA: TGCGCCAGCAGCACCCAGGGAGGACTGAACACTGAAGCTTTCTTT.

This clone was seen more than once but under ten times. V usage is TRBV6-5 and J usage is TRBJ1-4; tentative D call: TRBD1 (6 bases). Germline V CDR1 and CDR2: MNHEY, SVGAGI. This CDR3 has 13 residues. The V and J ends lost 7 bases and 4 bases respectively, with 10 bases between them. CDR3 residues: CASTGVLNEKLFF. The DNA of the CDR3 is TGTGCCAGCACAGGGGTCCTTAATGAAAAACTGTTTTTT.

This rearrangement joins TRBV27 to TRBJ1-2; 7 bases align to TRBD1. The CDR3 is made up of 14 amino acids. Germline CDR1 MNHEY, CDR2 SMNVEV (reference sequence). The ends lost 5 bases at V and 4 bases at J; junction bases unmatched: 7. The CDR3 DNA sequence: TGTGCCAGCAGTACTCTACAGGGGAGCTATGGCTACACCTTC. This encodes CASSTLQGSYGYTF.